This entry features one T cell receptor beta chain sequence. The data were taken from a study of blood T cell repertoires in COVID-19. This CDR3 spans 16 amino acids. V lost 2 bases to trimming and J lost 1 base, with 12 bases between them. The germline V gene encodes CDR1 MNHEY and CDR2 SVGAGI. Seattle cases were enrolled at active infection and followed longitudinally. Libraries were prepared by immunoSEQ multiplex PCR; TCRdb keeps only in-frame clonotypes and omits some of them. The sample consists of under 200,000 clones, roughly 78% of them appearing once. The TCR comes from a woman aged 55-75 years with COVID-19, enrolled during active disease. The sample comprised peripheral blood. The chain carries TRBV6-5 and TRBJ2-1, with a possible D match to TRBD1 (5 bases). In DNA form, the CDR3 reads TGTGCCAGCAGTTACACTCGACAGCCGTCCTACAATGAGCAGTTCTTC. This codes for CASSYTRQPSYNEQFF.